This TCR beta chain derives from a study of T cell responses to AZD1222 COVID-19 vaccine (dated by TCRdb to the early 2020s). For context, the study as a whole: TCR sequencing covered over 230 trial participants: 207 given two doses of AZD1222 and 26 given two doses of MenACWY control vaccine. Trial participants were enrolled by age into subgroups of 18-55, 56-69 and 70-plus years, and approximately 150, 30 and 60 TCR-sequenced participants, respectively, were included in these subgroups.

Broader findings and caveats from the paper: Nearly half of unique spike-specific TCRs reportedly recognized epitopes outside regions mutated in the B.1.351 and B.1.1.7 variants. The whole spike protein was spanned by vaccine-associated CD4 TCRs, and dominant responses were seen in regions 160-218 and 743-854. Participants were mostly white British, with more females than males. The authors suggested clonal diversity may have been underestimated. In the small 56-69-year group, the increase in depth fell short of significance, most likely because of low power. After two AZD1222 doses, spike-specific TCR breadth and depth were significantly higher than at day 0 and than in MenACWY recipients. Because no day 14 peak-response samples were available, the repertoires could be characterized only after the peak T cell response. Conclusions about previously exposed vaccinees are limited because only six or seven AZD1222 recipients were SARS-CoV-2 seropositive at baseline.

Per the germline V gene (reference sequence), LNHNV is the CDR1 and YYDKDF is the CDR2. V is pared back by 1 base and J by 6 bases, with 5 bases lying between the germline termini. Spanning cysteine to phenylalanine, the CDR3 consists of 12 amino acids. The entry retains the CDR3 DNA only, 36 bases that are in frame from base 1. A note on this clone: No antigen is known for it. One base away there is no much larger clone; base qualities are not given.

The CDR3 regions of human TCRbeta chains were subjected to immunosequencing. The original methods were these. TCRs in the repertoires were compared against a reference library of SARS-CoV-2-specific TCRs that had been generated with the MIRA antigen-specificity platform. Breadth was defined as the fraction of unique TCRs that were SARS-CoV-2-associated, and depth was defined as the fraction of total T cells that were SARS-CoV-2-associated. Using the MIRA data, each spike-specific TCR was assigned both to the spike region to which the TCR was reactive and to a CD4 or CD8 class. Log10-transformed breadth and depth values were compared by one-way ANOVA with Sidak's multiple comparisons tests. This immuneACCESS table, as held by TCRdb, lists in-frame sequences with V and J called but not all clones. Of the missing ones, under half trace to an unresolved V gene in checked studies; the others have no known cause. The D gene and trimming were derived from the DNA, and the V and J assignments and clone size from that table. For this sample there are more than 90,000 clones; approximately 84% appear just once. The top ten clonotypes cover 13% to 15% of the sample.

The intended sense of this specimen's time point label: about 28 days (+/-7) after the second vaccine dose. AZD1222 recipients whose second dose came at about 4 weeks and those whose second dose came at about 12 weeks were combined into one group, since spike-specific TCR depth and breadth did not differ between the two schedules. Samples from vaccinated people were obtained from the UK trials COV001 and COV002, which included a single-blind randomized controlled phase 2/3 trial of AZD1222 (ChAdOx1 nCoV-19) in healthy adults. Trial participant PBMC samples were collected at day 0 and day 28 after the second dose for TCRbeta chain sequencing.

The rearranged chain carries TRBV15 and TRBJ2-3, and possibly TRBD1, on 5 matching bases. The clonotype comes from an adult who received the AZD1222 COVID-19 vaccine. The source was peripheral blood, collected 28 days after the second AZD1222 dose. This receptor has the CDR3 CATSRGQDTQYF. The DNA reads TGTGCCACCAGCAGAGGACAGGATACGCAGTATTTT.